This is a list of T cell receptor beta chains from one sample in a study of liver allograft versus peripheral blood T cells. MiXCR was run by TCRdb on the reads, yielding one entry per CDR3 protein. The sample carries about 1,600 distinct CDR3 sequences, under 20% recorded once. These receptors were obtained from a human patient who had a liver transplant. T cells may partly derive from the graft donor. Both conserved end residues are part of each CDR3. The order of the fields is V gene, D gene, CDR3 length, clone size, J gene, CDR3 protein, CDR3 DNA. D genes are given only for firm matches. Not all rows give a size; the values are once, few, many and, for expanded clones, a class.

TRBV19	.	15	medium-sized	TRBJ1-1	CASSPGRGERTEAFF	TGTGCCAGTAGCCCAGGGAGAGGGGAGCGAACTGAAGCTTTCTTT
TRBV7-2	.	15	medium-sized	TRBJ2-7	CASSLGGRTLYEQYF	TGTGCCAGCAGCTTAGGAGGGAGGACCCTCTACGAGCAGTACTTC
TRBV20-1	.	15	medium-sized	TRBJ1-4	CSASMRSGSEEKLFF	TGCAGTGCTAGTATGAGGTCAGGGAGTGAGGAAAAACTGTTTTTT
TRBV28	.	13	large	TRBJ1-6	CASLGHFNSPLHF	TGTGCCAGCTTGGGACACTTTAATTCACCCCTCCACTTT
TRBV20-1	TRBD1	15	few	TRBJ1-1	CSARLVGQGAQEAFF	TGCAGTGCTAGATTAGTAGGGCAGGGGGCGCAGGAAGCTTTCTTT
TRBV7-2	.	12	medium-sized	TRBJ2-7	CASSEGGWEQYF	TGTGCCAGCAGCGAAGGGGGGTGGGAGCAGTACTTC
TRBV29-1	.	14	large	TRBJ2-7	CSVEEFGAGYEQYF	TGCAGCGTTGAGGAGTTCGGCGCTGGCTACGAGCAGTACTTC
TRBV30	.	13	.	TRBJ1-1	CAWSVQGSTEAIF	TGTGCCTGGAGTGTACAGGGAAGCACTGAAGCTATCTTT
TRBV27	.	18	large	TRBJ1-6	CASSLTNMGRTTNSPLHF	TGTGCCAGCAGTTTAACGAACATGGGAAGAACTACTAATTCACCCCTCCACTTT
TRBV9	.	14	.	TRBJ2-3	CASSVDMFTDTQYF	TGTGCCAGCAGCGTAGATATGTTCACAGATACGCAGTATTTT
TRBV19	.	16	medium-sized	TRBJ2-1	CASSIDILRSYNEQFF	TGTGCCAGTAGTATAGATATCCTACGCTCCTACAATGAGCAGTTCTTC
TRBV2	.	13	.	TRBJ2-7	CASSEKSAHEKYF	TGTGCCAGCAGTGAAAAGAGTGCCCACGAGAAGTACTTC
TRBV7-2	.	15	large	TRBJ1-6	CASSLGAAEAAPLHF	TGTGCCAGCAGCTTAGGTGCTGCGGAAGCGGCACCCCTCCACTTT
TRBV18	TRBD1	14	large	TRBJ2-2	CASSQGQTTGELFF	TGTGCCAGCTCCCAGGGACAGACTACCGGGGAGCTGTTTTTT
TRBV3-1	.	15	.	TRBJ2-1	CASSQLPEGLNEQFF	TGTGCCAGCAGCCAACTCCCCGAGGGCCTGAATGAGCAGTTCTTC
TRBV15	.	14	large	TRBJ1-6	CATSRDISGSPLHF	TGTGCCACCAGCAGAGATATAAGCGGTTCACCCCTCCACTTT
TRBV20-1	TRBD1	16	medium-sized	TRBJ2-2	CSARRQGARGAGELFF	TGCAGTGCAAGGAGACAGGGGGCGCGGGGTGCCGGGGAGCTGTTTTTT
TRBV30	TRBD1	14	large	TRBJ1-2	CAWSSDRGEGGYTF	TGTGCCTGGAGTTCAGACAGGGGCGAGGGGGGCTACACCTTC
TRBV20-1	.	11	many	TRBJ1-1	CSAHRNLAAFF	TGCAGTGCTCACAGGAATTTGGCAGCTTTCTTT
TRBV19	TRBD1	16	medium-sized	TRBJ1-1	CASSPTTGRSDTEAFF	TGTGCCAGTTCCCCTACGACAGGGCGGAGCGACACTGAAGCTTTCTTT
TRBV18	.	13	.	TRBJ2-7	CASSPPGDYEQYF	TGTGCCAGCTCACCACCGGGGGACTACGAGCAGTACTTC
TRBV6-5	.	14	medium-sized	TRBJ2-7	CASSYEQTVYEQYF	TGTGCCAGCAGTTACGAACAGACAGTCTACGAGCAGTACTTC
TRBV12-3/TRBV12-4	.	13	medium-sized	TRBJ2-7	CASSLRVGPGQYF	TGTGCCAGCAGTTTAAGGGTAGGACCCGGCCAGTACTTC